This TCR beta chain originates from a study of blood T cell repertoires in COVID-19. Source study methods: Using reference gene primer amplification, nucleated cell counts were estimated. Libraries were prepared by immunoSEQ multiplex PCR; TCRdb keeps only in-frame clonotypes and omits some of them. The V and J calls and clone size are taken from that table; D and trimming were inferred from the DNA. The sample carries about 320,000 clones, 85% recorded once. A case of COVID-19 had been met by exposed participants within 2 weeks before study entry. The sequence came from a woman aged 25 to 45 who had been exposed to COVID-19. Source material: PBMCs or T cells enriched from blood (not recorded which).

The CDR3 loop reads CATSDSRTGGEKLFF. DNA of the CDR3: TGTGCCACCAGTGATTCACGGACAGGGGGTGAAAAACTGTTTTTT. The chain combines TRBV24-1 with TRBJ1-4, with 10 positions matching TRBD1. Trimming at V came to 2 bases and at J to 7 bases, leaving 3 bases not matched to a gene. Looked up from germline, CDR1 is KGHDR and CDR2 is SFDVKD. The CDR3 has 15 residues.